These 7 T cell receptor beta chains share one sample of origin, sequenced in a study of blood T cell dynamics during melanoma immunotherapy. TCRdb's copy holds only in-frame clones and misses some; the assay was immunoSEQ multiplex PCR. The data contain over 9,500 clones, approximately 87% of them singletons. Time point noted: pre-treatment baseline. The sequencing here drew on blood, taken from a patient treated with checkpoint blockade. The receptors were gathered from a human donor with melanoma.

The CDR3 nucleotides read TGTGCCAGCAGCTTTGCAGGGTTGGATCAGCCCCAGCATTTT. It translates to CASSFAGLDQPQHF. This chain joins TRBV5-6 and TRBJ1-5, with D maybe TRBD1 (5 bases). Germline V gene lookup returns CDR1 SGHDT and CDR2 YYEEEE. The CDR3 runs to 14 residues. Trimming cost V 2 bases and J 5 bases, with 11 bases left between them.

This clone has just one count. The chain combines TRBV7-2 with TRBJ1-5, with TRBD1 identical over 9 bases. J lost 5 bases, V lost 8 bases, and 10 bases had no gene match. CDR1 and CDR2 (germline): SGHTA, FQGNSA. This CDR3 is 15 amino acids long. The chain's CDR3 is CASSSGTGLHQPQHF. The DNA of the CDR3 is TGTGCCAGCTCATCCGGGACAGGGCTTCATCAGCCCCAGCATTTT.

This chain links TRBV28 with TRBJ2-7, with a weak D call TRBD2 (6 bases). This CDR3 spans 14 amino acids. Germline V gene sequence: CDR1 MDHEN, CDR2 SYDVKM. Deletions cut 8 bases from V and 0 bases from J, with 14 bases between. The CDR3 coding sequence is TGTGCCAGCGCGCGGGATACCCCCTCCTACGAGCAGTACTTC. Translation gives CASARDTPSYEQYF. The full variable domain, completed using reference TRBV28 and TRBJ2-7, is DVKVTQSSRYLVKRTGEKVFLECVQDMDHENMFWYRQDPGLGLRLIYFSYDVKMKEKGDIPEGYSVSREKKERFSLILESASTNQTSMYLCASARDTPSYEQYFGPGTRLTVT.

The chain couples TRBV4-2 to TRBJ1-3; D is unclear. Germline assignment: CDR1 LGHNA and CDR2 YNFKEQ. This CDR3 contains 17 residues. V shed 5 bases and J shed 0 bases, with 17 bases lying between them. As DNA, the CDR3 is TGTGCCAGCAGCTTGGATGGACGCCTAGACTCTGGAAACACCATATATTTT. Protein sequence: CASSLDGRLDSGNTIYF.

V and J are TRBV28 and TRBJ1-2; D is unresolved. Germline CDR1 and CDR2: MDHEN and SYDVKM. The CDR3 has 13 amino acids. The V and J ends lost 5 bases and 5 bases respectively, with 12 bases between them. The CDR3 DNA is TGTGCCAGCAGTCCTCCGACGAGGTATGGCTACACCTTC. It encodes CASSPPTRYGYTF.

The chain recombines TRBV7-3 with TRBJ2-5, with D tentatively TRBD2 (6 bases). The CDR3 is 15 residues long. Trimming cost V 1 base and J 5 bases, with 14 bases left between them. Germline assignment: CDR1 SGHTA and CDR2 FQGTGA. The CDR3 spells CASSLSTSPGETQYF. The CDR3 DNA reads TGTGCCAGCAGCTTAAGTACTAGCCCTGGGGAGACCCAGTACTTC.

This clone has a single count. As DNA, the CDR3 is TGTGCCAGCAGCGTAGTGGGGGGCACAGATACGCAGTATTTT. Its translation is CASSVVGGTDTQYF. V gene TRBV9 combines with J gene TRBJ2-3; D may match TRBD1 or TRBD2 (5 bases each). This CDR3 region has 14 residues. V was pared by 0 bases and J by 1 base, with 6 bases between. CDR1 and CDR2 (germline): SGDLS, YYNGEE.